The 24 T cell receptor beta chains below come from one sample, sequenced in a study of cytomegalovirus exposure and HLA in healthy donors. PCR primers comprised 60 Vbeta and 13 Jbeta primers. Profiled with immunoSEQ multiplex PCR; TCRdb holds only in-frame clones, not every one. The sample records over 110,000 clones, 70% to 85% being singletons. Sequenced sample: PBMCs. The receptors stem from a male donor in good health and CMV-seronegative.

This clone occurred a few times. This chain uses TRBV28 with TRBJ1-1; 12 bases agree with TRBD1. There are 16 residues in the CDR3. After removal of 7 bases from V and 2 bases from J, the junction contained 8 bases not matched to a gene. Germline lookup yields CDR1 MDHEN and CDR2 SYDVKM. The CDR3 is CASTTAGQGANTEAFF. CDR3 nucleotide sequence: TGTGCCAGCACCACCGCGGGACAGGGGGCTAACACTGAAGCTTTCTTT. Together with reference TRBV28 and TRBJ1-1, the CDR3 gives the full variable domain: DVKVTQSSRYLVKRTGEKVFLECVQDMDHENMFWYRQDPGLGLRLIYFSYDVKMKEKGDIPEGYSVSREKKERFSLILESASTNQTSMYLCASTTAGQGANTEAFFGQGTRLTVV.

J is TRBJ2-5 and V is TRBV9; D is perhaps TRBD2 (5 bases). CDR1 and CDR2 from the germline V gene are SGDLS and YYNGEE. This CDR3 has 14 amino acids. The V end lost 3 bases, the J end lost 4 bases, and 13 bases lay between the germline ends. CDR3 bases: TGTGCCAGCAGCGGAACCAGCGGACGAGAGACCCAGTACTTC. Its translation is CASSGTSGRETQYF.

This rearrangement joins TRBV4-3 to TRBJ2-3; the match to TRBD1 covers 9 bases. V was pared by 4 bases and J by 10 bases, with 3 bases of the junction left unmatched. This CDR3 is built from 12 residues. The germline V gene has CDR1 LGHNA and CDR2 YSLEER. The CDR3 protein is CASSRDREAQYF. The CDR3 nucleotides read TGCGCCAGCAGCCGGGACAGGGAGGCGCAGTATTTT.

Regarding this clone: Other DNA sequences within the sample encode an identical CDR3. This chain connects TRBV9 to TRBJ2-2; 7 bases fit TRBD2. The CDR3 consists of 13 residues. Germline V gene sequence: CDR1 SGDLS, CDR2 YYNGEE. V shed 4 bases, J shed 4 bases, and the junction held 1 base outside the gene matches. As DNA, the CDR3 is TGTGCCAGCAGCTCGGGGGGCACCGGGGAGCTGTTTTTT. Its protein product is CASSSGGTGELFF.

The CDR3 region has the DNA TGTGCCAGCAGTGATGAAGCGACCGGGGGAGGCTACACCTTC. It translates to CASSDEATGGGYTF. This rearrangement joins TRBV2 to TRBJ1-2; D might be TRBD1 (5 bases). From germline, CDR1 is SNHLY and CDR2 FYNNEI. Trimming removed 3 bases from V and 8 bases from J, with 16 bases in between. This CDR3 is built from 14 residues.

This chain connects TRBV27 to TRBJ1-2; D ambiguous. Germline values: CDR1 MNHEY, CDR2 SMNVEV (reference sequence). This CDR3 contains 10 residues. Deletions cut 10 bases from V and 6 bases from J, with 9 bases between. For the CDR3, the DNA is TGTGCCATCCCCTCTAATGGCTACACCTTC. Translated: CAIPSNGYTF.

The CDR3 DNA reads TGTGCTAGTGGTCGTAGGGGCGAGCAGTACTTC. It codes for CASGRRGEQYF. The V and J genes are TRBV12-5 and TRBJ2-7; a possible D gene is TRBD1 (5 bases). There are 11 residues in the CDR3. V shed 5 bases and J shed 6 bases, with 8 bases lying between them. CDR1 and CDR2 (germline): LGHNT, FRNRAP. The entire variable domain, with the rest obtained from reference TRBV12-5 and TRBJ2-7, is as follows: DARVTQTPRHKVTEMGQEVTMRCQPILGHNTVFWYRQTMMQGLELLAYFRNRAPLDDSGMPKDRFSAEMPDATLATLKIQPSEPRDSAVYFCASGRRGEQYFGPGTRLTVT.

This chain connects TRBV15 to TRBJ2-1, with 8 bases that match TRBD2. The CDR3 spans 15 residues. V lost 5 bases, J lost 5 bases, and 8 bases stayed unmatched. Germline assignment: CDR1 LNHNV and CDR2 YYDKDF (reference sequence). The CDR3 here is CATSSREGLNNEQFF. DNA of the CDR3: TGTGCCACCAGCTCCCGGGAGGGCCTCAACAATGAGCAGTTCTTC.

The chain uses TRBV2 and TRBJ2-1; 7 bases map to TRBD2. V was clipped by 6 bases and J by 2 bases; unmatched bases: 7. CDR3 size: 15 residues. Germline V CDR1 and CDR2: SNHLY, FYNNEI. The CDR3 loop is CASRPASGTYNEQFF. CDR3 in DNA: TGTGCCAGCAGGCCTGCTAGCGGTACCTACAATGAGCAGTTCTTC.

J is TRBJ2-5 and V is TRBV20-1; the D is unclear. Judging by the DNA end, TRBJ2-7 fits better; the J call may be wrong. Per the germline V gene, CDR1 is DFQATT and CDR2 is SNEGSKA (reference sequence). The CDR3 contains 11 residues. DNA for the CDR3: TGCAGCCTAGTATCCCCCTACGAGCAGTACTTC. This codes for CSLVSPYEQYF.

V gene TRBV27 combines with J gene TRBJ2-1, with TRBD2 matching 7 bases. The CDR3 length is 17 residues. J lost 6 bases, V lost 7 bases, and 18 bases had no gene match. Germline CDR1 reads MNHEY; CDR2 reads SMNVEV (reference sequence). The CDR3 DNA sequence: TGTGCCAGCAAGTCTAGGTGGGGAGGGCCGAGCCTCAATGAGCAGTTCTTC. Translating gives CASKSRWGGPSLNEQFF.

The CDR3 nucleotides are TGTGCCAGCAGCCAAGGGACAGGGGTTGAAGCTTTCTTT. It translates to CASSQGTGVEAFF. The rearrangement joins TRBV4-2 to TRBJ1-1; TRBD1 agrees at 9 bases. The CDR3 loop spans 13 amino acids. CDR1 is LGHNA, CDR2 YNFKEQ, per germline. V shed 1 base and J 7 bases; nucleotides not matched to a gene: 1.

This chain uses TRBV7-9 with TRBJ1-1; tentative D call: TRBD1 (6 bases). The CDR3 sequence is 13 residues long. The germline V gene has CDR1 SEHNR and CDR2 FQNEAQ (reference sequence). The V end lost 3 bases, the J end lost 7 bases, and 12 bases lay between the germline ends. CDR3 sequence: CASSLADSLEAFF. The CDR3 nucleotides read TGTGCCAGCAGCTTGGCGGACAGTCTTGAAGCTTTCTTT.

This clone occurred once. The DNA of the CDR3 is TGTGCCAGCAGCTTCGAGGAGGACTATGGCTACACCTTC. Amino acids: CASSFEEDYGYTF. The gene calls are TRBV7-9 and TRBJ1-2; D not certain. The CDR3 runs to 13 residues. The V end lost 3 bases, the J end lost 3 bases, and 8 bases lay between the germline ends. Germline-derived CDR1 and CDR2 are SEHNR and FQNEAQ (reference sequence).

This clone was seen more than once but under ten times. The chain uses TRBV10-3 and TRBJ2-1; possibly TRBD2 for D (6 bases). This CDR3 is built from 13 residues. V shed 5 bases and J shed 5 bases, with 10 bases lying between them. The germline gives CDR1 ENHRY, CDR2 SYGVKD. This CDR3 is CAISSGTDNEQFF. The CDR3 DNA is TGTGCCATCAGTTCCGGGACTGACAATGAGCAGTTCTTC.

Concerning this clone itself: The junction and the germline gene differ at one end; a read error may be behind it. This chain connects TRBV27 to TRBJ2-7, with 8 nucleotides matching TRBD1. This CDR3 is 15 amino acids long. Germline V gives CDR1 MNHEY, CDR2 SMNVEV (reference sequence). The CDR3 is CASSFQETGVYERYF. In DNA, the CDR3 is TGTGCCAGCAGTTTTCAGGAGACAGGGGTCTACGAGCGGTACTTC.

The chain uses TRBV2 and TRBJ1-4; 11 bases fit TRBD1. The germline CDR1 and CDR2 sequences are SNHLY and FYNNEI. The CDR3 runs 14 residues. V lost 5 bases and J lost 7; bases outside the gene matches: 3. Here the CDR3 DNA reads TGTGCCAGCAGTAGCGGACAGGGGGCTGAAAAACTGTTTTTT. The encoded protein is CASSSGQGAEKLFF.

This clone was found a few times. The chain joins TRBV25-1 to TRBJ1-4; D unresolved. The CDR3 covers 15 residues. V gave up 2 bases and J gave up 5 bases, with 12 bases separating them. Germline V gene lookup returns CDR1 MGHDK and CDR2 SYGVNS. CDR3 in DNA: TGTGCCAGCAGTGAAACCGGGTCGAGGAATGAAAAACTGTTTTTT. This encodes CASSETGSRNEKLFF.

The rearrangement uses TRBV27 and TRBJ1-1, with D tentatively TRBD1 (5 bases). The CDR3 contains 12 residues. CDR1 MNHEY and CDR2 SMNVEV come from the germline V gene (reference sequence). V was trimmed by 10 bases and J by 1 base, leaving 10 bases between them. The CDR3 sequence: CATLTANTEAFF. The CDR3 DNA reads TGTGCCACCCTGACAGCGAACACTGAAGCTTTCTTT.

Note on this clone: In the same sample, other DNA sequences code for this CDR3. The CDR3, as DNA: TGTGCCAGCAGCGGACAGGGATACGAGCAGTACTTC. Encoded protein: CASSGQGYEQYF. The chain joins TRBV9 to TRBJ2-7; TRBD1 matches 7 bases. The CDR3 spans 12 residues. With 3 bases clipped from V and 4 bases from J, the junction kept 1 base outside the gene matches. Germline lookup yields CDR1 SGDLS and CDR2 YYNGEE.

The chain recombines TRBV7-9 with TRBJ2-1; weak D call: TRBD2 (6 bases). V was cut by 7 bases and J by 2 bases, with 15 bases left in between. This CDR3 spans 15 amino acids. Germline CDR1 is SEHNR and CDR2 is FQNEAQ (reference sequence). CDR3 bases: TGTGCCAGCAATAAGGGGACTCCCACCTACAATGAGCAGTTCTTC. As protein: CASNKGTPTYNEQFF.

The chain links TRBV9 to TRBJ1-1; 8 nucleotides align to TRBD1. This CDR3 comprises 18 residues. Trimming removed 0 bases from V and 10 bases from J; junction bases left unmatched: 20. Germline V gene sequence: CDR1 SGDLS, CDR2 YYNGEE. The CDR3 DNA sequence: TGTGCCAGCAGCGTAGAAGTCAGGGGGCCCCCCCCCTGTTCGGGAGCTTTCTTT. It translates to CASSVEVRGPPPCSGAFF. The complete variable domain, with remaining parts taken from reference TRBV9 and TRBJ1-1, reads DSGVTQTPKHLITATGQRVTLRCSPRSGDLSVYWYQQSLDQGLQFLIQYYNGEERAKGNILERFSAQQFPDLHSELNLSSLELGDSALYFCASSVEVRGPPPCSGAFFGQGTRLTVV.

The chain recombines TRBV27 with TRBJ2-7, with 7 bases matching TRBD1. Germline CDR1 is MNHEY and CDR2 is SMNVEV (reference sequence). V shed 8 bases, J shed 0 bases, and the junction held 10 bases outside the gene matches. This CDR3 spans 15 amino acids. The CDR3 sequence is CASGPTGAHSYEQYF. The CDR3 nucleotides are TGTGCCAGCGGACCCACAGGGGCCCACTCCTACGAGCAGTACTTC.

Here the CDR3 reads CASSQVSYLSTRTF. The CDR3 DNA reads as TGCGCCAGCAGCCAAGTTAGTTACTTATCTACTAGGACCTTC. The genes are TRBV4-3 and TRBJ1-2; D uncertain. The CDR3 consists of 14 residues. Germline values: CDR1 LGHNA, CDR2 YSLEER. V lost 1 base, J lost 14 bases, and 20 bases lay in between.